Detailed here is one TCR beta chain. Seattle-derived patients entered the study during active infection and were followed longitudinally. The record originates from a study of blood T cell repertoires in COVID-19. Looking at the study overall: T cells, B-cell-depleted T cells, or PBMCs supplied cDNA or gDNA.

TCRdb's copy holds only in-frame clones and misses some; the assay was immunoSEQ multiplex PCR. The table has some 200,000 clones, about 82% seen once. What was sequenced was peripheral blood. This clonotype originated in a man in his sixties with COVID-19, enrolled during active disease.

CDR3 amino acids: CASSLALEGGEQYF. The CDR3, as DNA: TGCGCCAGCAGCTTGGCGCTCGAGGGAGGCGAGCAGTACTTC. The chain carries TRBV5-1 and TRBJ2-7; perhaps TRBD2 as D (6 bases). The CDR3 consists of 14 residues. Germline V gene sequence: CDR1 SGHRS, CDR2 YFSETQ. The V end lost 0 bases, the J end lost 6 bases, and 13 bases lay between the germline ends.